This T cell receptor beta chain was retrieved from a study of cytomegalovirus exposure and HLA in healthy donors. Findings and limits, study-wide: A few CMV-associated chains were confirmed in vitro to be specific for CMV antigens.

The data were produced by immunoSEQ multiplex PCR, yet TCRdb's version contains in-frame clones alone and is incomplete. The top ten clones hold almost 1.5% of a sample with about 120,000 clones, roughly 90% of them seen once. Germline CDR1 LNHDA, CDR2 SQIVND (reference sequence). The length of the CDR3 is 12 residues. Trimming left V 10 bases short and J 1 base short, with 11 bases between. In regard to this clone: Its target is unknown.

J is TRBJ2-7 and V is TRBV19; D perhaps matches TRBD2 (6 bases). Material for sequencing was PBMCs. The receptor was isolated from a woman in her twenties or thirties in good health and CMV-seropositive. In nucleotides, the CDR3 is TGTGCCACCGGGACTTTTTCCTACGAGCAGTACTTC. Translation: CATGTFSYEQYF.